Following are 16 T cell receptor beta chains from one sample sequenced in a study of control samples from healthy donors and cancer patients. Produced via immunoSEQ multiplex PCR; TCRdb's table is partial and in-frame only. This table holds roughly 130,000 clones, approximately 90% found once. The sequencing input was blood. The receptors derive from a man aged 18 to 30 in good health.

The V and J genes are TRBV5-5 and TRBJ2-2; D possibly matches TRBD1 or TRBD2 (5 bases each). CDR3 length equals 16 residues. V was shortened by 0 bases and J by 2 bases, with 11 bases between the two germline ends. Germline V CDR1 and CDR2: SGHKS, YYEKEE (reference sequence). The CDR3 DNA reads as TGTGCCAGCAGCTTGGGCCCGGGACCCAACACCGGGGAGCTGTTTTTT. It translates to CASSLGPGPNTGELFF.

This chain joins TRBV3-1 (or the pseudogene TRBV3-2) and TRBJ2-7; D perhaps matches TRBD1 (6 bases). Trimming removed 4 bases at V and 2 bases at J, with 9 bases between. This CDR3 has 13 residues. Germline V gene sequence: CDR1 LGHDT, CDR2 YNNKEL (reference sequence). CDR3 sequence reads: CASSPTGPYEQYF. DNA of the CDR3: TGTGCCAGCAGCCCGACAGGACCCTACGAGCAGTACTTC.

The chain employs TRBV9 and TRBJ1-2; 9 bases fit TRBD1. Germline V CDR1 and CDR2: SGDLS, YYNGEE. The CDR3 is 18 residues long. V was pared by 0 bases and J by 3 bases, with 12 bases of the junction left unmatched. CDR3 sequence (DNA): TGTGCCAGCAGCGTAGATGGGGGACAGGGTGCCCGGGACTATGGCTACACCTTC. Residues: CASSVDGGQGARDYGYTF.

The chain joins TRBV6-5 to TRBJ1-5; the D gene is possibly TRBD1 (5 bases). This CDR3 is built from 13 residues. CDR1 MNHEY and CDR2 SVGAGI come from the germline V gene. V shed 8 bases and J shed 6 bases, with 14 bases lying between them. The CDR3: CASSWGGSQPQHF. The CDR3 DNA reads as TGTGCCAGCTCTTGGGGGGGTAGTCAGCCCCAGCATTTT.

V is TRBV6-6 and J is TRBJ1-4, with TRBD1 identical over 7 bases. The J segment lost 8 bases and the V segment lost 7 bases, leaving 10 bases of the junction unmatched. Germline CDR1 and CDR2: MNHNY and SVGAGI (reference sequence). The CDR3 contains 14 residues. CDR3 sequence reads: CASTFNRGGEKLFF. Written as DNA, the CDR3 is TGTGCCAGCACCTTTAACAGGGGAGGCGAAAAACTGTTTTTT.

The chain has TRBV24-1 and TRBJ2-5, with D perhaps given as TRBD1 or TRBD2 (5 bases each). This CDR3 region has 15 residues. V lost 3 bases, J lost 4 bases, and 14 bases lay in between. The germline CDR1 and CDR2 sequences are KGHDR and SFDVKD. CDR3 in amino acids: CATSDPRGTGETQYF. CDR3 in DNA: TGTGCCACCAGTGATCCCCGAGGGACGGGAGAGACCCAGTACTTC.

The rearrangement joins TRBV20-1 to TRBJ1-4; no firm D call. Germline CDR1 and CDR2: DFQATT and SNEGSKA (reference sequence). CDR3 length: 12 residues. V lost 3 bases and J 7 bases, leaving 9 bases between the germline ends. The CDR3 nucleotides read TGCAGTGCTAGTGTTGATTTTGAAAAACTGTTTTTT. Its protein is CSASVDFEKLFF.

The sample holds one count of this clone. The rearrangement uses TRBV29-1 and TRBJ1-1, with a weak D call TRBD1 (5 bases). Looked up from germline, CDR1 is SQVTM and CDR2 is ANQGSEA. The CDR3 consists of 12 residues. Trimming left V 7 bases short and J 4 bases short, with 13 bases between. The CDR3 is CSASDGTTEAFF. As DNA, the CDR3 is TGCAGCGCCTCTGATGGGACCACTGAAGCTTTCTTT.

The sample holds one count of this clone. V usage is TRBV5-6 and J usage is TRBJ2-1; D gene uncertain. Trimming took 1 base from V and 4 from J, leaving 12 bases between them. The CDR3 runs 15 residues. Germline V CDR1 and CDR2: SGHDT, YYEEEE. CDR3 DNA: TGTGCCAGCAGCTTGAACGGCAGGATTTACAATGAGCAGTTCTTC. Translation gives CASSLNGRIYNEQFF.

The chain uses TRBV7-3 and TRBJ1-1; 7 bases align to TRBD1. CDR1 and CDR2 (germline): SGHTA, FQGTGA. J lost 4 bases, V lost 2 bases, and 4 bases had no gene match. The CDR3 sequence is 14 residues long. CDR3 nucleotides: TGTGCCAGCAGCTTAGGTGCAGGGGGCACTGAAGCTTTCTTT. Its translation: CASSLGAGGTEAFF.

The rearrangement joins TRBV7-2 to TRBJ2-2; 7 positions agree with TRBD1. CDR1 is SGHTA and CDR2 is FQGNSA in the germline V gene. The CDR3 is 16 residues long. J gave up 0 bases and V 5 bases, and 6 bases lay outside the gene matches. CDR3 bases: TGTGCCAGCAGCACCGGGACAGCCGCGAACACCGGGGAGCTGTTTTTT. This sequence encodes CASSTGTAANTGELFF.

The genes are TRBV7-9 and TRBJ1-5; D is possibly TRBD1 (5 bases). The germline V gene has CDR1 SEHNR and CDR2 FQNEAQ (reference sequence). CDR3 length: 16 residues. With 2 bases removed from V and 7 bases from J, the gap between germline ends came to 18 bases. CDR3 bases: TGTGCCAGCAGCTTATCAATTGGGGGGGATCGGCAGCCCCAGCATTTT. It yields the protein CASSLSIGGDRQPQHF.

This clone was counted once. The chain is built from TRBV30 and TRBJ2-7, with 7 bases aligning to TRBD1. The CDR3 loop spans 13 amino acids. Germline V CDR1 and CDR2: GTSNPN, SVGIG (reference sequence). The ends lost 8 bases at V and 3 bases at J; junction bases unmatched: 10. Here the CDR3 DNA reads TGTGCCCACGAGACAGGGAATGGCTACGAGCAGTACTTC. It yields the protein CAHETGNGYEQYF.

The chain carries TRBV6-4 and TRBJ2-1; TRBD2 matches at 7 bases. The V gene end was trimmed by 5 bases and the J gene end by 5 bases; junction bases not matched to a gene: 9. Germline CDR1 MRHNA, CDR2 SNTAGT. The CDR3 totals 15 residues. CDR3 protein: CASSPGVGGNNEQFF. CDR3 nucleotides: TGTGCCAGCAGTCCCGGTGTGGGGGGGAACAATGAGCAGTTCTTC.

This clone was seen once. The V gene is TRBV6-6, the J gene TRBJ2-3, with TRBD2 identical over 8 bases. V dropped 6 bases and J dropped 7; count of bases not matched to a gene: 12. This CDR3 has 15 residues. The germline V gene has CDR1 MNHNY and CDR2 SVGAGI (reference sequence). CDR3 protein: CASSFGTRGGYTQYF. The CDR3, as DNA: TGTGCCAGCAGCTTCGGGACTAGGGGGGGGTATACGCAGTATTTT.

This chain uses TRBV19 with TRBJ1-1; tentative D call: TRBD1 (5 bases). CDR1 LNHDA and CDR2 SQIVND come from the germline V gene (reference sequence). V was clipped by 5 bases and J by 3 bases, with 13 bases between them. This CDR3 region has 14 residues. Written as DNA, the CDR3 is TGTGCCAGTAGTTTAATGACAGAAGACACTGAAGCTTTCTTT. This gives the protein CASSLMTEDTEAFF.